Below, 29 T cell receptor beta chains from the same sample are listed, as sequenced in a study of blood T cells in healthy people across ages. Together with a sample-barcoded 5' primer, a J-beta primer mix was included in a second PCR lasting about 7 to 11 cycles. TCRdb re-called the 5' RACE reads with MiXCR, one entry per CDR3 protein. The repertoire consists of 1.5 million to 2 million distinct CDR3 sequences, with 28% occurring once and the leading ten covering over 7%. The specimen was blood. These receptors all stem from a woman in her twenties or thirties in good health.

The table lists this clonotype with a few counts. V gene TRBV6-5 combines with J gene TRBJ2-2; 8 nucleotides agree with TRBD1. There are 15 residues in the CDR3. CDR1 and CDR2 from the germline V gene are MNHEY and SVGAGI. The V gene end was trimmed by 8 bases and the J gene end by 5 bases; junction bases not matched to a gene: 10. CDR3 nucleotide sequence: TGTGCCAGCTCCCGAGGAAACAGGGGGACCGGGGAGCTGTTTTTT. Translated: CASSRGNRGTGELFF.

This clonotype has just a few counts. CDR3 DNA: TGCAGTGCTTATATACCGACAGGGAACTATGGCTACACCTTC. Protein sequence: CSAYIPTGNYGYTF. The chain links TRBV20-1 to TRBJ1-2; 7 nucleotides line up with TRBD1. CDR1 is DFQATT and CDR2 is SNEGSKA in the germline V gene (reference sequence). This CDR3 has 14 residues. With 5 bases clipped from V and 2 bases from J, the junction kept 8 bases outside the gene matches.

The chain carries TRBV6-2 or TRBV6-3 and TRBJ2-3; TRBD2 aligns across 12 bases. CDR3 size: 15 residues. V lost 8 bases to trimming and J lost 3 bases; unmatched junction nucleotides: 6. Germline CDR1 MNHEY, CDR2 SVGEGT. CDR3: CASVAGTSGTDTQYF. DNA for the CDR3: TGTGCCAGCGTCGCCGGGACTAGCGGGACAGATACGCAGTATTTT.

The gene calls are TRBV29-1 and TRBJ2-1; tentatively, D is TRBD2 (6 bases). This CDR3 spans 12 amino acids. Germline CDR1 and CDR2: SQVTM and ANQGSEA. V was pared by 3 bases and J by 7 bases, with 10 bases between. The CDR3: CSVEGGENEQFF. CDR3 sequence (DNA): TGCAGCGTTGAGGGGGGAGAGAATGAGCAGTTCTTC.

This clonotype has more than one count but fewer than ten. V is TRBV5-1 and J is TRBJ2-4, with D possibly matching TRBD2 (6 bases). V lost 5 bases and J 13 bases, leaving 16 bases between the germline ends. Germline-derived CDR1 and CDR2 are SGHRS and YFSETQ. The CDR3 runs to 12 residues. This CDR3 reads CASRYTSGEQYF. Written as DNA, the CDR3 is TGCGCCAGCAGATATACGTCGGGAGAGCAGTACTTC.

This chain links TRBV19 with TRBJ2-5, with D tentatively TRBD1 (6 bases). The CDR3 covers 13 residues. Germline lookup yields CDR1 LNHDA and CDR2 SQIVND (reference sequence). V was shortened by 6 bases and J by 2 bases, with 10 bases between the two germline ends. The CDR3 coding sequence is TGTGCCAGTAGCGGGGACATTCAAGAGACCCAGTACTTC. Protein sequence: CASSGDIQETQYF.

The rearrangement joins TRBV15 to TRBJ2-2; TRBD2 might be the D (5 bases). CDR1 is LNHNV, CDR2 YYDKDF, per germline (reference sequence). The CDR3 is made up of 15 amino acids. V was cut by 0 bases and J by 3 bases, with 8 bases left in between. In DNA form, the CDR3 reads TGTGCCACCAGCAGAGATCGGCGGGACACCGGGGAGCTGTTTTTT. The encoded protein is CATSRDRRDTGELFF.

This clonotype was seen repeatedly, ten times or more. The J gene is TRBJ1-6, the V gene TRBV5-1; D unresolved. Deletions cut 4 bases from V and 6 bases from J, with 5 bases between. CDR1 is SGHRS, CDR2 YFSETQ, per germline. This CDR3 spans 12 amino acids. The CDR3: CASSQPNSPLHF. The CDR3 region has the DNA TGCGCCAGCAGCCAACCTAATTCACCCCTCCACTTT.

This clonotype has a count of ten or more. Here the CDR3 DNA reads TGTGCCAGCAGTCGAGGGGGCGAGCAGTACTTC. Protein sequence: CASSRGGEQYF. The chain recombines TRBV3-1 with TRBJ2-7; perhaps TRBD1 as D (6 bases). Germline V gives CDR1 LGHDT, CDR2 YNNKEL (reference sequence). CDR3 length equals 11 residues. V was cut by 6 bases and J by 6 bases, with 9 bases left in between.

The table lists this clonotype with a few counts. This CDR3 is CASSRGGLPDTQYF. DNA for the CDR3: TGTGCCAGCAGTCGAGGGGGCCTACCCGATACGCAGTATTTT. The chain joins TRBV7-2 to TRBJ2-3; TRBD1 agrees at 7 bases. The ends lost 6 bases at V and 6 bases at J; junction bases unmatched: 9. Looked up from germline, CDR1 is SGHTA and CDR2 is FQGNSA. The length of the CDR3 is 14 residues.

This clonotype was detected many times. Mismatch with germline at one junction end may stem from a read error. The CDR3 reads CASSYTDTQYF. The CDR3, as DNA: TGTGCCAGCAGCTACACAGATACGCAGTATTTT. The chain links TRBV5-1 to TRBJ2-3, with D unresolved. Germline CDR1 is SGHRS and CDR2 is YFSETQ. The CDR3 consists of 11 residues.

This clonotype has a handful of counts. This chain connects TRBV16 to TRBJ2-5; 7 bases line up with TRBD2. V lost 4 bases, J lost 5 bases, and 7 bases stayed unmatched. This CDR3 is built from 14 residues. The germline CDR1 and CDR2 sequences are KGHSY and FQNENV. The CDR3 coding sequence is TGTGCCAGCAGCCGGACGGGAGGCATGGAGACCCAGTACTTC. Encoded protein: CASSRTGGMETQYF.

V usage is TRBV11-2 and J usage is TRBJ2-1, with D hard to call. Trimming took 3 bases from V and 7 from J, leaving 13 bases between them. From germline, CDR1 is SGHAT and CDR2 FQNNGV. This CDR3 has 14 amino acids. Here the CDR3 reads CASSFGSRRNEQFF. Here the CDR3 DNA reads TGTGCCAGCAGCTTTGGGTCCAGAAGGAATGAGCAGTTCTTC.

This chain uses TRBV5-5 with TRBJ1-2; the D gene is possibly TRBD1 (5 bases). The CDR3 has 13 residues. Per the germline V gene, CDR1 is SGHKS and CDR2 is YYEKEE (reference sequence). Trimming cost V 7 bases and J 4 bases, with 14 bases left between them. CDR3 loop: CASGQGGGYGYTF. In DNA form, the CDR3 reads TGTGCCAGCGGTCAGGGAGGAGGCTATGGCTACACCTTC.

This clonotype has more than one count but fewer than ten. This chain uses TRBV7-2 with TRBJ2-1, with a tentative D call TRBD2 (6 bases). V lost 6 bases and J 2 bases, leaving 14 bases between the germline ends. Germline V lookup: CDR1 SGHTA, CDR2 FQGNSA. The CDR3 consists of 15 residues. The CDR3 DNA sequence: TGTGCCAGCAGTGACGGAGGGATACCCTACAATGAGCAGTTCTTC. Encoded protein: CASSDGGIPYNEQFF.

This clonotype showed up just a few times. V usage is TRBV19 and J usage is TRBJ1-4; 7 positions agree with TRBD1. The CDR3 runs 15 residues. Germline V lookup: CDR1 LNHDA, CDR2 SQIVND (reference sequence). V lost 6 bases to trimming and J lost 4 bases; unmatched junction nucleotides: 8. Written as DNA, the CDR3 is TGTGCCAGTAGATCGCCCGGGGACAGTAATGAAAAACTGTTTTTT. It is translated as CASRSPGDSNEKLFF. Filled out from reference TRBV19 and TRBJ1-4, the complete variable domain reads DGGITQSPKYLFRKEGQNVTLSCEQNLNHDAMYWYRQDPGQGLRLIYYSQIVNDFQKGDIAEGYSVSREKKESFPLTVTSAQKNPTAFYLCASRSPGDSNEKLFFGSGTQLSVL.

V gene TRBV12-3 or TRBV12-4 combines with J gene TRBJ1-1, with 7 bases matching TRBD1. This CDR3 spans 11 amino acids. V dropped 6 bases and J dropped 8; count of bases not matched to a gene: 3. Here the CDR3 reads CASSKDREAFF. The CDR3 bases are TGTGCCAGCAGCAAGGACAGGGAAGCTTTCTTT.

This rearrangement joins TRBV20-1 to TRBJ1-2; a possible D gene is TRBD1 (6 bases). This CDR3 region has 18 residues. V was pared by 0 bases and J by 0 bases, with 20 bases between. CDR1 and CDR2 from the germline V gene are DFQATT and SNEGSKA (reference sequence). The CDR3 spells CSARDQRGHSRANYGYTF. CDR3 bases: TGCAGTGCTAGAGACCAGAGGGGACATAGCCGAGCTAACTATGGCTACACCTTC.

This clonotype has at least ten counts. Here the CDR3 DNA reads TGCAGCGTTCAAGGACAGGGCCTTGAAGCTTTCTTT. Its protein product is CSVQGQGLEAFF. The rearrangement links TRBV29-1 to TRBJ1-1; 8 bases map to TRBD1. Germline V CDR1 and CDR2: SQVTM, ANQGSEA. Trimming removed 5 bases from V and 7 bases from J; junction bases left unmatched: 6. The CDR3 loop spans 12 amino acids.

This clonotype appeared a few times. This chain connects TRBV7-2 to TRBJ1-1, with D possibly being TRBD1 (6 bases). Trimming took off 1 base at V and 0 bases at J, with 18 bases between the two ends. CDR3 length: 18 amino acids. From germline, CDR1 is SGHTA and CDR2 FQGNSA. The CDR3 nucleotides are TGTGCCAGCAGCTTAGGAGGGACAATCGTTTTCATGAACACTGAAGCTTTCTTT. The encoded protein is CASSLGGTIVFMNTEAFF.

This clonotype was seen at least ten times. The J gene is TRBJ2-7, the V gene TRBV9, with D perhaps TRBD1 (5 bases). In germline, CDR1 is SGDLS, CDR2 YYNGEE. The germline V and J ends were trimmed by 0 bases and 6 bases, with 16 bases remaining between them. The length of the CDR3 is 15 residues. Here the CDR3 DNA reads TGTGCCAGCAGCGTAGCGGATATCAGGGATGGCGAGCAGTACTTC. It codes for CASSVADIRDGEQYF. The entire variable domain, with the rest obtained from reference TRBV9 and TRBJ2-7, is as follows: DSGVTQTPKHLITATGQRVTLRCSPRSGDLSVYWYQQSLDQGLQFLIQYYNGEERAKGNILERFSAQQFPDLHSELNLSSLELGDSALYFCASSVADIRDGEQYFGPGTRLTVT.

V gene TRBV2 combines with J gene TRBJ2-1; TRBD2 agrees at 11 bases. The germline V gene encodes CDR1 SNHLY and CDR2 FYNNEI. The CDR3 consists of 15 residues. V lost 5 bases and J lost 7; bases outside the gene matches: 7. The chain's CDR3 is CASSLSGRAVNEQFF. The CDR3 DNA reads as TGTGCCAGCAGTCTTAGCGGGAGGGCCGTAAATGAGCAGTTCTTC.

This CDR3 is CASSSRDRGVEQYF. The DNA for the CDR3 is TGTGCCAGCTCATCCCGGGACAGGGGGGTAGAGCAGTACTTC. The chain combines TRBV18 with TRBJ2-7; 11 bases are a match to TRBD1. The germline gives CDR1 KGHSH, CDR2 LQKENI. V was clipped by 5 bases and J by 7 bases; unmatched bases: 7. There are 14 residues in the CDR3. The full variable domain, its missing parts supplied by reference TRBV18 and TRBJ2-7, is NAGVMQNPRHLVRRRGQEARLRCSPMKGHSHVYWYRQLPEEGLKFMVYLQKENIIDESGMPKERFSAEFPKEGPSILRIQQVVRGDSAAYFCASSSRDRGVEQYFGPGTRLTVT.

This clonotype came up a few times. The J gene is TRBJ2-5, the V gene TRBV5-5, with D tentatively TRBD1 (5 bases). Trimming left V 4 bases short and J 1 base short, with 14 bases between. From germline, CDR1 is SGHKS and CDR2 YYEKEE (reference sequence). This CDR3 comprises 15 residues. CDR3 region: CASSTMGPFQETQYF. For the CDR3, the DNA is TGTGCCAGCAGCACGATGGGGCCGTTCCAAGAGACCCAGTACTTC.

V gene TRBV11-2 combines with J gene TRBJ2-3; D unresolved. There are 13 residues in the CDR3. The germline V gene has CDR1 SGHAT and CDR2 FQNNGV. The V end lost 0 bases, the J end lost 8 bases, and 9 bases lay between the germline ends. CDR3 DNA: TGTGCCAGCAGCTTAGACACTCGAGGTACGCAGTATTTT. This gives the protein CASSLDTRGTQYF.

The rearrangement uses TRBV20-1 and TRBJ2-1; 9 nucleotides agree with TRBD2. This CDR3 is built from 14 residues. Germline loops: CDR1 DFQATT, CDR2 SNEGSKA (reference sequence). Trimming at V came to 3 bases and at J to 8 bases, leaving 8 bases not matched to a gene. The CDR3 sequence: CSARFAGGLDEQFF. CDR3 nucleotide sequence: TGCAGTGCTAGGTTCGCGGGGGGGTTAGATGAGCAGTTCTTC.

V is TRBV15 and J is TRBJ2-2; D is ambiguous. The CDR3 extends over 15 amino acids. CDR1 and CDR2 (germline): LNHNV, YYDKDF (reference sequence). Deletions cut 0 bases from V and 7 bases from J, with 12 bases between. The DNA of the CDR3 is TGTGCCACCAGCAGAGATCACGGCAGGCTCGGGGAGCTGTTTTTT. Amino acids: CATSRDHGRLGELFF.

The chain employs TRBV12-5 and TRBJ2-7, with D tentatively TRBD2 (6 bases). Germline V gene data show CDR1 as LGHNT and CDR2 as FRNRAP. CDR3 length: 15 amino acids. Trimming shortened V by 1 base and J by 4 bases, and 14 bases separated the two germline ends. CDR3 loop: CASGLGDLEIYEQYF. The CDR3, as DNA: TGTGCTAGTGGTTTGGGGGACTTGGAGATTTACGAGCAGTACTTC.

This clonotype was recorded at least ten times. V and J are TRBV12-3 or TRBV12-4 and TRBJ2-1; the D is unclear. V gave up 5 bases and J gave up 5 bases, with 7 bases separating them. The CDR3 is made up of 12 amino acids. CDR3 coding DNA: TGTGCCAGCAGTCTCGAAAACAATGAGCAGTTCTTC. Translation gives CASSLENNEQFF.